This T cell receptor (beta chain) was captured in a study of OX40 agonist ivuxolimab in advanced cancers. Method: immunoSEQ multiplex PCR; TCRdb's copy keeps in-frame clones and lacks some. The repertoire includes some 90,000 clones, around nine tenths of them detected once, and around 0.86% sits in the top ten. V was clipped by 2 bases and J by 1 base, with 6 bases between them. Germline values: CDR1 SGHRS, CDR2 YFSETQ. The CDR3 sequence is 14 residues long. This rearrangement joins TRBV5-1 to TRBJ2-2; D is unresolved. The source material was CD4+ or CD8+ T cells sorted from blood, sampled in a trial of the OX40 agonist ivuxolimab. The sequence came from an adult with an advanced solid tumor such as melanoma, head and neck, liver or kidney cancer. CDR3 in amino acids: CASSFGENTGELFF. CDR3 DNA: TGCGCCAGCAGCTTCGGCGAGAACACCGGGGAGCTGTTTTTT.